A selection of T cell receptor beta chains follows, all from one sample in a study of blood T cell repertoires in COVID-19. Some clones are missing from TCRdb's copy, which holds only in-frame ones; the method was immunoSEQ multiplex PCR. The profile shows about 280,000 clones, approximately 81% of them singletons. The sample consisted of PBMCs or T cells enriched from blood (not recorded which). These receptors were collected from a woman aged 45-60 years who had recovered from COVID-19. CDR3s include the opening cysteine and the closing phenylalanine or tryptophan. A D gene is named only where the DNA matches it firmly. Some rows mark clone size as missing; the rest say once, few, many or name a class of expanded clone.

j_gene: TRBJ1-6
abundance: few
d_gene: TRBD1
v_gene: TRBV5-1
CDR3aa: CARLQQGAGRSPLHF

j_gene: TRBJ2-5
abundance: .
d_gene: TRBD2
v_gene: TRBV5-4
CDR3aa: CASSLISGGAWKTQYF

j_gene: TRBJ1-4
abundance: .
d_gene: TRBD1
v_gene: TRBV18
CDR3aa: CASSGQGGEKLFF

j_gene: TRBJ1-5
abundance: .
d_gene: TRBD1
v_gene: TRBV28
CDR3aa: CASRQDRDSNQPQHF

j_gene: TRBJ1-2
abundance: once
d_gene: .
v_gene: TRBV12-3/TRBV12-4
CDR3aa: CASSLFQLYGYTF

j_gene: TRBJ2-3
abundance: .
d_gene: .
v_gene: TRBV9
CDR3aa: CASTPGNTDTQYF

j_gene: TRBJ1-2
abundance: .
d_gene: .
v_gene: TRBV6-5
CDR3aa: CASRQINYGYTF

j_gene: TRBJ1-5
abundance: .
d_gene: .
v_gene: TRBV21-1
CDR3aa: CASSKGTGIWCNQPQHF

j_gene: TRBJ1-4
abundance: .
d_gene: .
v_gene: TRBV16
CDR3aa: CASSQSMEVEKLFF

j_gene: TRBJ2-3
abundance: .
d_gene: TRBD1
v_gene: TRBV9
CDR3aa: CASSVEGQFTDTQYF

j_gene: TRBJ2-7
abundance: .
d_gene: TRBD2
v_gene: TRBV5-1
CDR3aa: CASSAGGGSYEQYF

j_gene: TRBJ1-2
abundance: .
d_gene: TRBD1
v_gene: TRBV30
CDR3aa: CAWRNRGVYGYTF

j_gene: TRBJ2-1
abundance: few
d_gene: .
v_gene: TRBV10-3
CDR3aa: CAISESWESYNEQFF

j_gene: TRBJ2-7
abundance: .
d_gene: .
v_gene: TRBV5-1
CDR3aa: CASSLAGHPYEQYF

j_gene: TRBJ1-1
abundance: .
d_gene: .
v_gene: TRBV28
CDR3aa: CASRGGGQNTEAFF

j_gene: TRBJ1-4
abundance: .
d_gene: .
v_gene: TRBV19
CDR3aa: CATGGATNEKLFF

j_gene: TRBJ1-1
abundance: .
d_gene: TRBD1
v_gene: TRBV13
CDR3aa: CASSPTQGARDTEAFF

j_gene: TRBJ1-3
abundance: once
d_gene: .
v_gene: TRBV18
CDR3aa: CASSPARGAGNTIYF

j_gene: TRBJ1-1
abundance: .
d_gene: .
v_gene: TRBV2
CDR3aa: CASAGGQLNTEAFF

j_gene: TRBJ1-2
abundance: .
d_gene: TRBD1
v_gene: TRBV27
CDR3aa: CASSLRRGLGYTF

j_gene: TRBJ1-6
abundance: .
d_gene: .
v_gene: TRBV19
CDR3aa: CASSIDARDSPLHF

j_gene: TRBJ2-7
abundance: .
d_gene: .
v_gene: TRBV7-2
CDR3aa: CASSSGLRGYEQYF

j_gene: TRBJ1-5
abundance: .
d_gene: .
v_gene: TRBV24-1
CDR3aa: CATSEPGNQPQHF

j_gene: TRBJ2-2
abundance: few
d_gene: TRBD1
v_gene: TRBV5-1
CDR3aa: CASSIAQGYTGELFF

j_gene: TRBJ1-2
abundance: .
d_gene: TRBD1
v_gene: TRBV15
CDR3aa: CATSRFTGDGYTF

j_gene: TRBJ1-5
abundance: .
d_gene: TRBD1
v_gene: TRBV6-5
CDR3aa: CASSITTGGHQPQHF

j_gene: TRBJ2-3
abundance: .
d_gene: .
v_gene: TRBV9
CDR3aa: CASSGHRSSSSTDTQYF

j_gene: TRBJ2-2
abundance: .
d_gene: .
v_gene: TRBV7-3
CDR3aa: CASSLDPRGGELFF

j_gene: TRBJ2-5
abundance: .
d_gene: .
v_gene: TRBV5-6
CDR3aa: CASLPLGTIKEETQYF

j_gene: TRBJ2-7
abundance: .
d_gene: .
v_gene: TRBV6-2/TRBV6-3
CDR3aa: CASSRVLAREQYF

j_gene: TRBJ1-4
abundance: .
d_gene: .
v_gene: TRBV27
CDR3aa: CASSLVGSNEKLFF

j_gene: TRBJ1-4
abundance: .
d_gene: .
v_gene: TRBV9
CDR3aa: CASSQRGLPLNEKLFF

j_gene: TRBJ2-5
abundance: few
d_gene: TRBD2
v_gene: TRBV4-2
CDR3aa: CASSQDPSGSAETQYF

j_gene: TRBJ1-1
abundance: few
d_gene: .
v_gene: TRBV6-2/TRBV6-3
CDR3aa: CASSTGWGAFF

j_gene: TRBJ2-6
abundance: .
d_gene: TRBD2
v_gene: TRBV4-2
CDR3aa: CASSQEPSGTGANVLTF

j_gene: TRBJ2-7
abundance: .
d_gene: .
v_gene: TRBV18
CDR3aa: CASSPATASYEQYF

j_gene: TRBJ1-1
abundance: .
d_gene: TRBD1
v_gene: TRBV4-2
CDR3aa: CASSQTGLNTEAFF

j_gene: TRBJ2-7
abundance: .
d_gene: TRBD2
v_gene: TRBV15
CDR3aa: CATSRVAGSREQYF

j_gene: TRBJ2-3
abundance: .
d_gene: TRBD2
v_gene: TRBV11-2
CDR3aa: CASSRFLAETDTQYF

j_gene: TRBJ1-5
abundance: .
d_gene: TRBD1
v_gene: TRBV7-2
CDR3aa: CASSSGGTGYQPQHF

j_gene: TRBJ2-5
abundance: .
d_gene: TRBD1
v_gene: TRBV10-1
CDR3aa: CASSSSGTGGETQYF

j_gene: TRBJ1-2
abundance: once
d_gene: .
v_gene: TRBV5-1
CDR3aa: CASSLSGARGYTF

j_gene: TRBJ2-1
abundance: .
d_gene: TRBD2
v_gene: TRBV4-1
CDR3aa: CASRISGGYNEQFF

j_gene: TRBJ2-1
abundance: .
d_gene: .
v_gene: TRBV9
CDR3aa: CASSVSAGSYNEQFF

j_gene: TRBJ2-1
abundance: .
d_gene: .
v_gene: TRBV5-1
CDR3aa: CASSLSGQTYNEQFF

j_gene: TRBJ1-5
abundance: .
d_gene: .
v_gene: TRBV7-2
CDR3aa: CASSLEEGGNQPQHF

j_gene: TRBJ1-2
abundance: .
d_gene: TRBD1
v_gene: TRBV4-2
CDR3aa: CASSLTSGTGDSNYGYTF

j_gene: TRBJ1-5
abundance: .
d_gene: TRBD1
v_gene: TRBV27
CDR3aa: CASSQQGANQPQHF

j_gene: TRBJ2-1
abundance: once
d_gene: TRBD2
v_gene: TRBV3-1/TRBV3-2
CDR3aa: CASSFVGLAREQFF

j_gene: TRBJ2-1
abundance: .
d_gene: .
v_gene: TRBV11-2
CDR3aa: CASRSLQGALGEQFF

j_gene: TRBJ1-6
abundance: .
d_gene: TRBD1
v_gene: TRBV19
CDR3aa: CASSAGQGNSPLHF

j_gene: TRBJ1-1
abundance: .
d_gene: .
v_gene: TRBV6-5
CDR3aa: CASSPWGHLNTEAFF

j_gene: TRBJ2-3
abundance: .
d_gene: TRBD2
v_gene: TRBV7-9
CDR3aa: CASSLGTSGSTDTQYF

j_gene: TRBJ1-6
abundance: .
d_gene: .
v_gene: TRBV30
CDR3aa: CAWRRFSTGNSPLHF

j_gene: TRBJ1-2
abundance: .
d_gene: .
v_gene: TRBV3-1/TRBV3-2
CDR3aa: CASSQVPSNYGYTF